This T cell receptor beta chain was captured in a study of T cell clonality in common variable immunodeficiency. Study-wide results and caveats: Patient heterogeneity in the CVID cohort limited correlations between repertoire features and clinical complications. Compared with healthy controls, CVID subjects showed increased TCRbeta clonality, mostly in about a third. Fewer deletions and N-nucleotide insertions were reportedly seen in common variable immunodeficiency TCR beta sequences.

The V gene end was trimmed by 4 bases and the J gene end by 1 base; junction bases not matched to a gene: 9. Germline V gene sequence: CDR1 LGHNT, CDR2 FRNRAP. CDR3 length equals 18 residues. This clone was seen many times. The target antigen is unknown. Coverage ceases 3 residues before the CDR3 finishes, and the germline J gene fills in the end. CVID and control samples used equivalent genomic DNA input. Assay: immunoSEQ multiplex PCR; the TCRdb copy retains only in-frame clones and omits some. This sample comprises around 34,000 clones, none seen once only. The material sequenced was peripheral blood mononuclear cells. This chain connects TRBV12-5 to TRBJ2-6, with 8 positions matching TRBD1. The origin of this receptor is a person aged 18-69 years in good health. The CDR3 protein is CASGSPGQVASGANVLTF. The sequenced part of the CDR3 DNA is TGTGCTAGTGGTTCACCGGGACAGGTGGCGTCTGGGGCCAACGTC.